These T cell receptor beta chains were read from a single sample in a study of T cells in Graves' hyperthyroidism and ophthalmopathy. TCRdb used MiXCR to reprocess the multiplex PCR reads, holding one entry per CDR3 protein. The table shows approximately 570,000 distinct CDR3 sequences, with 20% occurring only once. Sequenced: blood. These receptors were collected from a man in his forties with Graves' ophthalmopathy. The CDR3 runs from the conserved cysteine through the conserved F or W. Fields, in order: CDR3 protein, CDR3 DNA, J gene, V gene, D gene, clone size. D genes are given only for firm matches. Rows may omit the clone size; those that give it use once, few, many or a size class.

CDR3aa: CASTAGSPYEQYF
CDR3nt: TGTGCCAGCACCGCCGGGTCCCCGTACGAGCAGTACTTC
j_gene: TRBJ2-7
v_gene: TRBV12-3/TRBV12-4
d_gene: -
abundance: many

CDR3aa: CASSPRSISTDTQYF
CDR3nt: TGTGCCAGCTCACCCAGAAGCATATCCACAGATACGCAGTATTTT
j_gene: TRBJ2-3
v_gene: TRBV18
d_gene: -
abundance: many

CDR3aa: CASSQGGFDTEAFF
CDR3nt: TGTGCCAGCAGTCAGGGGGGGTTCGACACTGAAGCTTTCTTT
j_gene: TRBJ1-1
v_gene: TRBV11-2
d_gene: TRBD1
abundance: many

CDR3aa: CASSSTESSYEQYF
CDR3nt: TGTGCCAGCAGCTCAACAGAAAGCTCCTACGAGCAGTACTTC
j_gene: TRBJ2-7
v_gene: TRBV11-1
d_gene: -
abundance: few

CDR3aa: CASSRQGALNEQFF
CDR3nt: TGTGCCAGCAGCCGACAGGGGGCGCTGAATGAGCAGTTCTTC
j_gene: TRBJ2-1
v_gene: TRBV12-3/TRBV12-4
d_gene: TRBD1
abundance: few

CDR3aa: CASSPGLYEQYF
CDR3nt: TGTGCCAGCAGTCCGGGACTTTACGAGCAGTACTTC
j_gene: TRBJ2-7
v_gene: TRBV6-2/TRBV6-3
d_gene: -
abundance: many

CDR3aa: CASSYSRDYEQYF
CDR3nt: TGTGCCAGCAGTTACTCGAGGGACTACGAGCAGTACTTC
j_gene: TRBJ2-7
v_gene: TRBV6-2/TRBV6-3
d_gene: -
abundance: many

CDR3aa: CASSLRGTNTGELFF
CDR3nt: TGTGCCAGCAGCTTACGCGGGACGAACACCGGGGAGCTGTTTTTT
j_gene: TRBJ2-2
v_gene: TRBV7-9
d_gene: -
abundance: many

CDR3aa: CAISDPQGAATEAFF
CDR3nt: TGTGCCATCAGTGACCCCCAGGGGGCGGCCACTGAAGCTTTCTTT
j_gene: TRBJ1-1
v_gene: TRBV10-3
d_gene: TRBD1
abundance: -

CDR3aa: CASSLAGRLLKKSGNTIYF
CDR3nt: TGTGCCAGCAGCCTGGCCGGACGGCTCCTGAAGAAGTCTGGAAACACCATATATTTT
j_gene: TRBJ1-3
v_gene: TRBV7-8
d_gene: -
abundance: few

CDR3aa: CASRLTSIETQYF
CDR3nt: TGTGCCAGCAGATTGACTAGTATCGAGACCCAGTACTTC
j_gene: TRBJ2-5
v_gene: TRBV2
d_gene: -
abundance: few

CDR3aa: CSAREQVYEQYF
CDR3nt: TGCAGTGCTAGAGAACAGGTCTACGAGCAGTACTTC
j_gene: TRBJ2-7
v_gene: TRBV20-1
d_gene: -
abundance: few

CDR3aa: CASSPSGGSSEQFF
CDR3nt: TGTGCCAGCAGCCCTAGCGGGGGGTCCTCTGAGCAGTTCTTC
j_gene: TRBJ2-1
v_gene: TRBV7-8
d_gene: TRBD2
abundance: -

CDR3aa: CASSLVSGLKNIQYF
CDR3nt: TGTGCCAGCAGCTTAGTGTCGGGTCTCAAAAACATTCAGTACTTC
j_gene: TRBJ2-4
v_gene: TRBV11-2
d_gene: -
abundance: many

CDR3aa: CAIASGGHTGELFF
CDR3nt: TGTGCCATAGCTAGCGGGGGACACACCGGGGAGCTGTTTTTT
j_gene: TRBJ2-2
v_gene: TRBV2
d_gene: TRBD2
abundance: few

CDR3aa: CAARGETGRYGYTF
CDR3nt: TGTGCCGCCAGGGGGGAGACAGGGAGGTATGGCTACACCTTC
j_gene: TRBJ1-2
v_gene: TRBV6-1
d_gene: TRBD1
abundance: -

CDR3aa: CASSVAIEVVTGELFF
CDR3nt: TGTGCCAGCAGCGTAGCGATCGAAGTAGTCACCGGGGAGCTGTTTTTT
j_gene: TRBJ2-2
v_gene: TRBV9
d_gene: -
abundance: -

CDR3aa: CASSSIDRGQFF
CDR3nt: TGTGCCAGCAGTTCCATCGACAGGGGGCAGTTCTTC
j_gene: TRBJ2-1
v_gene: TRBV28
d_gene: TRBD1
abundance: -

CDR3aa: CATREGSWTEAFF
CDR3nt: TGTGCCACCAGGGAGGGATCGTGGACTGAAGCTTTCTTT
j_gene: TRBJ1-1
v_gene: TRBV15
d_gene: -
abundance: -

CDR3aa: CASTTTGAYNEQFF
CDR3nt: TGTGCCAGTACGACGACAGGGGCCTACAATGAGCAGTTCTTC
j_gene: TRBJ2-1
v_gene: TRBV19
d_gene: TRBD1
abundance: -

CDR3aa: CSVQGAKNTEAFF
CDR3nt: TGCAGTGTCCAGGGGGCTAAGAACACTGAAGCTTTCTTT
j_gene: TRBJ1-1
v_gene: TRBV20-1
d_gene: TRBD1
abundance: many

CDR3aa: CASSLSGAFSSYNEQFF
CDR3nt: TGTGCCAGCAGTTTAAGTGGGGCCTTCAGCTCCTACAATGAGCAGTTCTTC
j_gene: TRBJ2-1
v_gene: TRBV12-3/TRBV12-4
d_gene: -
abundance: -